A selection of T cell receptor beta chains follows, all from one sample in a study of T cells after yellow fever vaccination. From the 5' RACE reads, TCRdb called clonotypes with MiXCR, one entry per CDR3 protein. Counted here are 350,000 to 550,000 distinct CDR3 sequences, around 20% occurring once; the ten biggest clones make up 15% to 20%. The sequenced sample was PBMCs, obtained before the yellow fever booster vaccination. These receptor sequences come from a man between 18 and 35 years old who received the YFV17D yellow fever vaccine. Both conserved end residues are part of each CDR3. D genes are given only for firm matches. Size values are once, few and many counts, or a class for expanded clones, and some rows have none.

cdr3_aa,cdr3_nt,j_call,d_call,clone_size,v_call
CASSLGPLPGNTIYF,TGTGCCAGCAGCTTAGGGCCCCTGCCTGGAAACACCATATATTTT,TRBJ1-3,NA,NA,TRBV7-2
CASSLSRLGLVEQFF,TGTGCCAGCAGTTTATCAAGACTGGGCTTAGTTGAGCAGTTCTTC,TRBJ2-1,NA,NA,TRBV27
CAISERRDSLANSPLHF,TGTGCCATCAGTGAGCGGCGAGACAGTCTGGCTAATTCACCCCTCCACTTT,TRBJ1-6,NA,NA,TRBV10-3
CASSQDRGGGETQYF,TGCGCCAGCAGCCAAGATCGAGGGGGCGGGGAGACCCAGTACTTC,TRBJ2-5,TRBD1,NA,TRBV4-3
CASSIPQGFNTQYF,TGTGCCAGCAGTATCCCACAGGGATTTAATACGCAGTATTTT,TRBJ2-3,NA,many,TRBV12-3/TRBV12-4
CASSMWGRYGYTF,TGTGCCAGCAGCATGTGGGGACGCTATGGCTACACCTTC,TRBJ1-2,NA,few,TRBV6-4
CASSNGPGPNGYTF,TGTGCCAGCAGCAACGGGCCGGGGCCCAATGGCTACACCTTC,TRBJ1-2,NA,few,TRBV7-3
CSAGPGRGALSTQYF,TGCAGTGCTGGCCCGGGGCGGGGGGCCCTCTCGACGCAGTATTTT,TRBJ2-3,TRBD2,NA,TRBV20-1
CASSSTTGRIYGYTF,TGTGCCAGCAGCTCAACCACCGGACGGATTTATGGCTACACCTTC,TRBJ1-2,NA,once,TRBV7-2
CASSLLSDLGYQPQHF,TGTGCCAGCAGTTTATTAAGCGATTTGGGGTATCAGCCCCAGCATTTT,TRBJ1-5,NA,few,TRBV27
CSARDAGGRETQYF,TGCAGTGCTAGAGATGCGGGGGGGCGTGAGACCCAGTACTTC,TRBJ2-5,TRBD2,once,TRBV20-1
CASSYGTLKHF,TGTGCCAGCAGTTATGGGACACTAAAGCATTTT,TRBJ1-5,NA,NA,TRBV6-6
CASSTRSDSADTQYF,TGTGCCAGCAGCACTAGATCGGACAGTGCAGATACGCAGTATTTT,TRBJ2-3,NA,few,TRBV12-3/TRBV12-4
CASSSASGDPDTQYF,TGCGCCAGCAGCTCGGCTAGCGGGGACCCAGATACGCAGTATTTT,TRBJ2-3,TRBD2,few,TRBV5-1
CASSFGLAGNQETQYF,TGTGCCAGCAGTTTTGGACTAGCGGGGAACCAAGAGACCCAGTACTTC,TRBJ2-5,TRBD2,NA,TRBV6-5
CASSLVSDGNTIYF,TGCGCCAGCAGCTTGGTGTCAGATGGAAACACCATATATTTT,TRBJ1-3,NA,few,TRBV5-1
CASSLEPIGGVETQYF,TGCGCCAGCAGCTTGGAACCAATCGGGGGCGTTGAGACCCAGTACTTC,TRBJ2-5,NA,NA,TRBV5-1
CASSPGGREQFF,TGTGCCAGCAGCCCCGGGGGGCGTGAGCAGTTCTTC,TRBJ2-1,NA,few,TRBV7-9
CSARDGRGPDGYTF,TGCAGTGCTAGAGATGGTAGGGGGCCGGATGGCTACACCTTC,TRBJ1-2,TRBD1,few,TRBV20-1